The rows below give T cell receptor beta chains drawn from one sample of a study of post-analysis software for immune sequencing data. TCRdb re-called the PCR reads with MiXCR, one entry per CDR3 protein. There are approximately 460,000 distinct CDR3 sequences in the sample; 45% occur only once, and 12% lies in the top ten. What was sequenced was blood. All receptors derive from a girl between 10 and 17 years old with multiple sclerosis. CDR3s include the opening cysteine and the closing phenylalanine or tryptophan. The D gene is left open where the match is weak. Not every row has a clone size; where given, it reads once, few, many or a size class.

clone size | J gene | V gene | D gene | CDR3 protein | CDR3 DNA
few | TRBJ2-7 | TRBV29-1 | TRBD1 | CSVEGTGFNEQYF | TGCAGCGTTGAGGGGACAGGATTCAACGAGCAGTACTTC
NA | TRBJ2-7 | TRBV28 | NA | CASSSQPGTSLYEQYF | TGTGCCAGCAGTTCTCAACCGGGGACATCCCTCTACGAGCAGTACTTC
NA | TRBJ1-2 | TRBV6-6 | TRBD1 | CASSHSQTGDGYTF | TGTGCCAGCAGTCACTCTCAGACAGGGGACGGCTACACCTTC
NA | TRBJ2-7 | TRBV6-6 | NA | CASSYLSNYEQYF | TGTGCCAGCAGTTATTTGAGTAACTACGAGCAGTACTTC
few | TRBJ1-2 | TRBV27 | NA | CASSLRRTYGYTF | TGTGCCAGCAGTTTGAGAAGGACCTATGGCTACACCTTC
NA | TRBJ2-3 | TRBV7-8 | TRBD2 | CATEGGLAGGGHRDTQYF | TGTGCCACCGAGGGGGGACTAGCGGGAGGGGGGCATAGGGATACGCAGTATTTT
few | TRBJ2-3 | TRBV5-1 | NA | CASSFLESGDTQYF | TGCGCCAGCAGCTTCCTTGAATCGGGAGATACGCAGTATTTT
NA | TRBJ1-1 | TRBV2 | NA | CASKGTENTEAFF | TGTGCCAGCAAGGGTACAGAAAACACTGAAGCTTTCTTT
NA | TRBJ2-1 | TRBV20-1 | TRBD2 | CSARVWGSGISYNEQFF | TGCAGTGCTAGAGTGTGGGGTAGCGGGATCTCCTACAATGAGCAGTTCTTC
NA | TRBJ2-7 | TRBV28 | NA | CASSPPLWEQYF | TGTGCCAGCAGTCCCCCCCTCTGGGAGCAGTACTTC
few | TRBJ2-3 | TRBV7-3 | TRBD1 | CASSLTLRQGFGTQYF | TGTGCCAGCAGCTTAACGTTGAGACAGGGGTTTGGTACGCAGTATTTT
NA | TRBJ2-3 | TRBV5-6 | TRBD2 | CASSLVGTSDPTTTQYF | TGTGCCAGCAGCTTGGTAGGGACTAGCGATCCAACTACGACGCAGTATTTT
NA | TRBJ2-4 | TRBV28 | NA | CASSLPQLGNIQYF | TGTGCCAGCAGTTTGCCTCAGCTGGGGAACATTCAGTACTTC
NA | TRBJ2-1 | TRBV20-1 | TRBD2 | CSARDFSGTYNEQFF | TGCAGTGCTAGAGATTTTAGCGGGACCTACAATGAGCAGTTCTTC
few | TRBJ2-5 | TRBV28 | NA | CASSLGRGLRRETQYF | TGTGCCAGCAGCCTCGGTCGAGGTCTTCGGAGGGAGACCCAGTACTTC
NA | TRBJ2-7 | TRBV5-1 | NA | CASSFRDNPSEQYF | TGCGCCAGCAGCTTCCGGGACAATCCAAGCGAGCAGTACTTC
NA | TRBJ2-7 | TRBV3-1 | NA | CASSHWTQSYEQYF | TGTGCCAGCAGCCATTGGACGCAGTCCTACGAGCAGTACTTC